Below are 11 T cell receptor beta chains sequenced from a single sample in a study of blood T cells in healthy people across ages. Alongside a J-beta primer mix, a sample-barcoded 5' primer served in a second PCR lasting about 7 to 12 cycles. TCRdb re-analysed the 5' RACE reads in MiXCR, keeping a single row per CDR3 protein. The sample shows 950,000 to 1,200,000 distinct CDR3 sequences, 35% to 40% of them seen only once. Sequenced: blood. The receptor set was obtained from a man between 18 and 35 years old in good health.

The chain recombines TRBV13 with TRBJ2-1; perhaps TRBD2 as D (7 bases). Germline V gene sequence: CDR1 PRHDT, CDR2 FYEKMQ (reference sequence). Trimming took 4 bases from V and 7 from J, leaving 17 bases between them. This CDR3 is built from 15 residues. In DNA form, the CDR3 reads TGTGCCAGCAGCTATCGGGGGGCAACTCGTAATGAGCAGTTCTTC. Translation gives CASSYRGATRNEQFF.

In regard to this clonotype: The junction departs from the called germline gene at one end, perhaps through a read error. The rearrangement uses TRBV11-2 and TRBJ1-2; the match to TRBD1 covers 10 bases. The CDR3 covers 15 residues. Germline V gene sequence: CDR1 SGHAT, CDR2 FQNNGV. The DNA for the CDR3 is TGTGCCTGCAGCTCTAGGGACAGGGGCATCTATGGCTACACCTTC. Residues: CACSSRDRGIYGYTF.

This clonotype has just a few counts. The chain carries TRBV2 and TRBJ1-2; D uncertain. V was trimmed by 4 bases and J by 7 bases, leaving 22 bases between them. Germline V CDR1 and CDR2: SNHLY, FYNNEI. The CDR3 has 16 amino acids. The CDR3 here is CASSAAQKSASGGYTF. For the CDR3, the DNA is TGTGCCAGCAGTGCAGCACAGAAGTCCGCATCTGGTGGCTACACCTTC.

This clonotype occurred a few times. The chain employs TRBV12-3 or TRBV12-4 and TRBJ1-2, with D unresolved. Trimming cost V 6 bases and J 7 bases, with 6 bases left between them. The CDR3 loop spans 10 amino acids. The CDR3 nucleotides are TGTGCCAGCAGGCCGAGTGGCTACACCTTC. Its protein is CASRPSGYTF.

This chain connects TRBV27 to TRBJ2-1; tentative D call: TRBD2 (6 bases). CDR3 length: 14 amino acids. Trimming shortened V by 4 bases and J by 5 bases, and 12 bases separated the two germline ends. CDR1 is MNHEY and CDR2 is SMNVEV in the germline V gene (reference sequence). CDR3 sequence reads: CASSSGGAHNEQFF. The CDR3 coding sequence is TGTGCCAGCAGTTCGGGCGGGGCCCACAATGAGCAGTTCTTC.

Points on this clonotype: A much larger clone differs by one base, so this may be a read error. This chain joins TRBV5-1 and TRBJ2-5; 9 nucleotides agree with TRBD1. The assigned J gene may be wrong: the sequence end matches TRBJ2-7 better. Germline CDR1 and CDR2: SGHRS and YFSETQ. The CDR3 totals 13 residues. Here the CDR3 reads CVSSYETGGEQYF. The CDR3 DNA follows: TGCGTCAGCAGCTACGAGACAGGGGGCGAGCAGTACTTC.

The rearrangement links TRBV7-2 to TRBJ2-2; 8 positions match TRBD1. Trimming cost V 5 bases and J 6 bases; bases outside gene matches: 2. Germline V gene sequence: CDR1 SGHTA, CDR2 FQGNSA. The CDR3 consists of 13 residues. In nucleotides, the CDR3 is TGTGCCAGCAGCCAGACAGGGGCCGGGGAGCTGTTTTTT. Translation gives CASSQTGAGELFF.

V is TRBV12-3 or TRBV12-4 and J is TRBJ1-2; 10 positions agree with TRBD1. The CDR3 runs 15 residues. With V trimmed by 6 bases and J by 5 bases, 9 bases remained unmatched. The chain's CDR3 is CASSGPGQGYYGYTF. The DNA for the CDR3 is TGTGCCAGCAGCGGTCCGGGACAGGGGTATTATGGCTACACCTTC.

The table lists this clonotype with a few counts. The rearrangement joins TRBV20-1 to TRBJ2-3; D may be TRBD2 (7 bases). CDR3 length equals 13 residues. The germline V gene has CDR1 DFQATT and CDR2 SNEGSKA (reference sequence). Deletions cut 5 bases from V and 4 bases from J, with 13 bases between. The CDR3 here is CSAGLGGADTQYF. The CDR3 bases are TGCAGTGCTGGACTAGGGGGGGCAGATACGCAGTATTTT.

The J gene is TRBJ1-2, the V gene TRBV7-9, with TRBD1 as a possible D gene (5 bases). Per the germline V gene, CDR1 is SEHNR and CDR2 is FQNEAQ (reference sequence). V was trimmed by 4 bases and J by 4 bases, leaving 16 bases between them. The CDR3 is 15 residues long. In nucleotides, the CDR3 is TGTGCCAGCAGCTCAGTACTAGGGACCGGCTATGGCTACACCTTC. This codes for CASSSVLGTGYGYTF.

This clonotype was counted between two and nine times. This chain connects TRBV20-1 to TRBJ2-1, with D perhaps matching TRBD2 (5 bases). Germline values: CDR1 DFQATT, CDR2 SNEGSKA (reference sequence). V was clipped by 5 bases and J by 5 bases, with 13 bases between them. This CDR3 has 13 amino acids. The CDR3 reads CSAGSVEDNEQFF. CDR3 nucleotide sequence: TGCAGTGCTGGTAGCGTCGAGGACAATGAGCAGTTCTTC.